These 11 T cell receptor beta chains were all obtained from the same sample, sequenced in a study of T cell responses to AZD1222 COVID-19 vaccine. Some clones are missing from TCRdb's copy, which holds only in-frame ones; the method was immunoSEQ multiplex PCR. The repertoire holds some 130,000 clones, around 85% seen once, with roughly 2.3% in the top ten. Sequenced here: peripheral blood, sampled on day 0 of AZD1222 vaccination. The receptors here all came from an adult in good health.

The V call is TRBV19, the J call TRBJ1-2; D ambiguous. There are 13 residues in the CDR3. Germline V lookup: CDR1 LNHDA, CDR2 SQIVND (reference sequence). The ends were cut back, 4 bases at V and 5 bases at J, with 11 bases in the middle. CDR3 sequence reads: CASSTRTPYGYTF. The CDR3 nucleotides read TGTGCCAGTAGTACCCGGACGCCATATGGCTACACCTTC.

Only a few counts were recorded for this clone. V is TRBV3-1 (or the pseudogene TRBV3-2) and J is TRBJ1-1; a weak D match, TRBD1 (6 bases). The CDR3 sequence is 14 residues long. V gave up 4 bases and J gave up 4 bases, with 13 bases separating them. The V gene's germline CDR1 is LGHDT and CDR2 YNNKEL (reference sequence). CDR3 in DNA: TGTGCCAGCAGCCCCACAGGGAGGATCACTGAAGCTTTCTTT. This codes for CASSPTGRITEAFF.

The V call is TRBV2, the J call TRBJ2-6, with TRBD1 matching 10 bases. This CDR3 has 20 amino acids. The V gene's germline CDR1 is SNHLY and CDR2 FYNNEI. The J segment lost 0 bases and the V segment lost 5 bases, leaving 13 bases of the junction unmatched. CDR3 nucleotide sequence: TGTGCCAGCAGTCCCCCCCCGGGACAGGGGTTTTCCTCTGGGGCCAACGTCCTGACTTTC. This codes for CASSPPPGQGFSSGANVLTF.

This chain joins TRBV3-1 (or the pseudogene TRBV3-2) and TRBJ1-6; D gene unclear. Germline CDR1 reads LGHDT; CDR2 reads YNNKEL (reference sequence). The V gene lost 1 base and the J gene lost 7 bases, with 5 bases spanning the gap. The CDR3 runs 13 residues. CDR3: CASSQAQNSPLHF. DNA for the CDR3: TGTGCCAGCAGCCAAGCGCAGAATTCACCCCTCCACTTT.

This clone was observed once. As DNA, the CDR3 is TGTGCCAGCAAAGGGACAGCGAACACCGGGGAGCTGTTTTTT. Translating it yields CASKGTANTGELFF. The chain is built from TRBV2 and TRBJ2-2, with 7 nucleotides matching TRBD1. The V segment lost 7 bases and the J segment 0 bases; nucleotides outside the gene matches: 2. CDR3 length equals 14 residues. Germline assignment: CDR1 SNHLY and CDR2 FYNNEI. The full variable domain, its missing parts supplied by reference TRBV2 and TRBJ2-2, is EPEVTQTPSHQVTQMGQEVILRCVPISNHLYFYWYRQILGQKVEFLVSFYNNEISEKSEIFDDQFSVERPDGSNFTLKIRSTKLEDSAMYFCASKGTANTGELFFGEGSRLTVL.

V is TRBV18 and J is TRBJ1-2; no clear D. The V gene lost 1 base and the J gene lost 0 bases, with 6 bases spanning the gap. This CDR3 is 14 amino acids long. The germline gives CDR1 KGHSH, CDR2 LQKENI. CDR3 region: CASSPQGSNYGYTF. The CDR3 DNA sequence: TGTGCCAGCTCACCACAGGGATCTAACTATGGCTACACCTTC.

This sequence joins TRBV15 and TRBJ1-3, with D perhaps matching TRBD1 (6 bases). The V and J ends lost 0 bases and 7 bases respectively, with 13 bases between them. The CDR3 loop spans 15 amino acids. Germline CDR1 and CDR2: LNHNV and YYDKDF (reference sequence). The CDR3 coding sequence is TGTGCCACCAGCAGAGATCGGCAGGGGCGGAACACCATATATTTT. Protein: CATSRDRQGRNTIYF.

The chain employs TRBV10-2 and TRBJ1-5; D is possibly TRBD1 (6 bases). Between the trimmed V and J ends, which lost 6 bases and 7 bases, there was a span of 16 bases. Germline CDR1 and CDR2: WSHSY and SAAADI. This CDR3 region has 14 residues. The CDR3 nucleotides read TGCGCCAGCAGCGGACAGCCGCAAGTACAGCCCCAGCATTTT. The encoded protein is CASSGQPQVQPQHF.

The chain uses TRBV29-1 and TRBJ2-5, with D possibly being TRBD1 (6 bases). Germline CDR1 SQVTM, CDR2 ANQGSEA. The length of the CDR3 is 13 residues. V was cut by 7 bases and J by 4 bases, with 16 bases left in between. CDR3: CSGRRQVGETQYF. CDR3 in DNA: TGCAGCGGTAGAAGACAGGTTGGAGAGACCCAGTACTTC.

V gene TRBV5-1 combines with J gene TRBJ1-3; 7 nucleotides align to TRBD1. Germline V gene data show CDR1 as SGHRS and CDR2 as YFSETQ. This CDR3 comprises 15 residues. After removal of 4 bases from V and 3 bases from J, the junction contained 7 bases not matched to a gene. CDR3 protein: CASSKQGVGGNTIYF. The CDR3 region has the DNA TGCGCCAGCAGCAAGCAGGGGGTCGGTGGAAACACCATATATTTT.

The rearrangement links TRBV6-1 to TRBJ2-3; 8 nucleotides agree with TRBD2. V shed 2 bases, J shed 3 bases, and the junction held 10 bases outside the gene matches. CDR3 length: 17 amino acids. Germline lookup yields CDR1 MNHNS and CDR2 SASEGT. The CDR3 nucleotides read TGTGCCAGCAGTGAACCGTGGCGGGAGGCGGGAACAGATACGCAGTATTTT. It specifies CASSEPWREAGTDTQYF.